This T cell receptor (beta chain) comes out of a study of Graves' ophthalmopathy and Graves' hyperthyroidism. Germline CDR1 LNHNV, CDR2 YYDKDF (reference sequence). Trimming removed 6 bases from V and 5 bases from J, with 5 bases in between. This CDR3 has 10 amino acids. Beta-chain TCR CDR3 regions were amplified from RNA transcripts. RT-PCR with HTBI primers came first, then second-round multiplex PCR. TCRdb passed the multiplex PCR reads through MiXCR, listing each CDR3 protein once. The repertoire consists of 300,000 to 400,000 distinct CDR3 sequences, with roughly a sixth occurring once and the leading ten covering around 2.4%. General study points: For separating ophthalmopathy from stable hyperthyroidism, a 13-signature model gave over 85% sensitivity and around 80% specificity.

As for this clonotype: Its specificity is unknown.

Sequenced input: peripheral blood. This TCR was recovered from an adult woman with stable Graves' hyperthyroidism. J is TRBJ2-7 and V is TRBV15; D remains unclear. The CDR3 nucleotides are TGTGCCACCAGTGAAGACGAGCAGTACTTC. This translates into CATSEDEQYF.